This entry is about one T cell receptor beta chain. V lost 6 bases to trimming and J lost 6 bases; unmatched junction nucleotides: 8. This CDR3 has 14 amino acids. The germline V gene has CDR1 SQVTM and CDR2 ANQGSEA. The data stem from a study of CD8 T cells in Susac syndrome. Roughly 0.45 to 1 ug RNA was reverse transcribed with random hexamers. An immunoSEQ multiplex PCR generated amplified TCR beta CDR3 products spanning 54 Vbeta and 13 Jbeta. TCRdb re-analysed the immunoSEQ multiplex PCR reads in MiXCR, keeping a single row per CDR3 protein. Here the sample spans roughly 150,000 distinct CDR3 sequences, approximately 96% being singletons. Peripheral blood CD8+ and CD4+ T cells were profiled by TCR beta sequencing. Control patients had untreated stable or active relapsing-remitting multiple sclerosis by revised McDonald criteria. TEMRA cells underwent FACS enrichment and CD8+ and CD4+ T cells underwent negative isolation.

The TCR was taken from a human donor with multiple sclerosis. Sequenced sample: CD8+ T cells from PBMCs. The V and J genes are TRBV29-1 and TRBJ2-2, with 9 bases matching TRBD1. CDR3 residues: CSVVTGTGPGELFF. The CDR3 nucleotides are TGCAGCGTGGTAACCGGGACAGGGCCCGGGGAGCTGTTTTTT.